The 9 T cell receptor beta chains presented below share a single source sample, sequenced in a study of blood T cell repertoires in COVID-19. Measured with immunoSEQ multiplex PCR; TCRdb has only the in-frame clones, and not every one. The sample lists 300,000 to 350,000 clones; around nine tenths were seen once. Sequenced input: PBMCs or T cells enriched from blood (not recorded which). The receptors shown here come from a man aged 30 to 39 who had recovered from COVID-19.

This chain connects TRBV27 to TRBJ2-5, with no clear D. Germline V gene lookup returns CDR1 MNHEY and CDR2 SMNVEV (reference sequence). The CDR3 spans 11 residues. Trimming pared 3 bases from V and 5 bases from J, leaving 4 bases between. The CDR3 loop reads CASSFAETQYF. The CDR3 DNA reads TGTGCCAGCAGTTTTGCGGAGACCCAGTACTTC.

The rearrangement links TRBV10-3 to TRBJ1-5; TRBD1 matches at 7 bases. Losses at the gene ends were 0 bases for V and 8 bases for J; bases not matched to a gene: 7. The CDR3 runs 15 residues. Germline V gene lookup returns CDR1 ENHRY and CDR2 SYGVKD. CDR3 in amino acids: CAISESTQGNEPQHF. The CDR3 DNA reads as TGTGCCATCAGTGAGTCGACACAGGGGAATGAGCCCCAGCATTTT.

The rearrangement uses TRBV19 and TRBJ2-3, with 7 bases that match TRBD2. CDR1 LNHDA and CDR2 SQIVND come from the germline V gene (reference sequence). The CDR3 is made up of 16 amino acids. The V and J ends lost 5 bases and 0 bases, in that order; junction bases with no gene match: 8. CDR3 amino acids: CASSPLLATSTDTQYF. CDR3 bases: TGTGCCAGTAGTCCTCTACTAGCGACTAGCACAGATACGCAGTATTTT.

The chain has TRBV7-8 and TRBJ2-1; 10 positions match TRBD1. This CDR3 has 15 amino acids. Germline trimming cut 4 bases from V and 4 bases from J; bases unmatched to any gene: 4. CDR1 and CDR2 from the germline V gene are SGHVS and FQNEAQ. The CDR3 sequence: CASSSGTGDYNEQFF. The CDR3, as DNA: TGTGCCAGCAGCTCCGGGACAGGGGATTACAATGAGCAGTTCTTC.

The chain carries TRBV19 and TRBJ2-2; TRBD1 matches at 9 bases. With V trimmed by 1 base and J by 6 bases, 9 bases remained unmatched. This CDR3 spans 17 amino acids. From germline, CDR1 is LNHDA and CDR2 SQIVND (reference sequence). DNA for the CDR3: TGTGCCAGTAGTATAGGTTCCGGGACAGGGTTCGCCGGGGAGCTGTTTTTT. This sequence encodes CASSIGSGTGFAGELFF.

V is TRBV15 and J is TRBJ1-2; possible D gene TRBD1, 6 bases. The CDR3 runs 13 residues. The germline V gene encodes CDR1 LNHNV and CDR2 YYDKDF (reference sequence). V lost 3 bases, J lost 6 bases, and 11 bases lay in between. The CDR3 bases are TGTGCCACCAGCAGGACAGGTGAACATGGCTACACCTTC. It specifies CATSRTGEHGYTF.

The genes are TRBV10-3 and TRBJ2-5; 8 bases line up with TRBD1. The CDR3 covers 13 residues. Per germline, CDR1 ENHRY and CDR2 SYGVKD. After removal of 7 bases from V and 5 bases from J, the junction contained 6 bases not matched to a gene. CDR3 amino acids: CAITMRQGETQYF. The CDR3 DNA reads TGTGCCATCACCATGAGACAGGGGGAGACCCAGTACTTC.

CDR3 loop: CASSFTGTNEQFF. Written as DNA, the CDR3 is TGTGCCAGCAGCTTCACAGGGACGAATGAGCAGTTCTTC. The V gene is TRBV5-5, the J gene TRBJ2-1; a possible D gene is TRBD1 (6 bases). Germline values: CDR1 SGHKS, CDR2 YYEKEE (reference sequence). Trimming shortened V by 2 bases and J by 7 bases, and 10 bases separated the two germline ends. This CDR3 contains 13 residues.

V usage is TRBV10-2 and J usage is TRBJ1-5, with 10 bases identical to TRBD1. V trimming: 1 base; J trimming: 0 bases; junction bases outside the gene matches: 9. The CDR3 extends over 19 amino acids. Looked up from germline, CDR1 is WSHSY and CDR2 is SAAADI. For the CDR3, the DNA is TGCGCCAGCAGTGAGTATAGGACAGGGGGGCATTATAGCAATCAGCCCCAGCATTTT. This sequence encodes CASSEYRTGGHYSNQPQHF.